A single sample is the source of the 21 T cell receptor beta chains below, sequenced in a study of human T cells and chemical hapten exposure. Time point defined: pre-sensitization, week 0. The treatment was: therapeutic diphenylcyclopropenone sensitization with weekly scalp DPC. It was from unfractionated whole blood that total RNA was extracted. TCRdb called the RACE reads again in MiXCR, with one record for every CDR3 protein. The sample records approximately 32,000 distinct CDR3 sequences, more than 10% being singletons. Sequences were derived from whole blood, sampled in connection with sensitization to the hapten diphenylcyclopropenone (DPC). These receptors were taken from a woman in her thirties or forties with alopecia areata. Some clones in this sample may be carry-over from other donors' samples.

The table lists this clonotype with a few counts. The V call is TRBV7-8, the J call TRBJ2-1; 7 bases map to TRBD1. V was pared by 2 bases and J by 3 bases, with 4 bases of the junction left unmatched. Germline V CDR1 and CDR2: SGHVS, FQNEAQ. The CDR3 length is 15 residues. DNA for the CDR3: TGTGCCAGCAGCTTATCCCCAGGGGGCTACAATGAGCAGTTCTTC. This codes for CASSLSPGGYNEQFF.

This clonotype was seen many times. The chain has TRBV5-1 and TRBJ1-6; D ambiguous. The germline V gene has CDR1 SGHRS and CDR2 YFSETQ. This CDR3 is 16 amino acids long. V dropped 3 bases and J dropped 7 bases, with 17 bases sitting between them. CDR3 sequence (DNA): TGCGCCAGCAGCTCCGCCGGGCGGGGAGCGAATTCACCCCTCCACTTT. As protein: CASSSAGRGANSPLHF. Combining the CDR3 with reference TRBV5-1 and TRBJ1-6 gives the whole variable domain KAGVTQTPRYLIKTRGQQVTLSCSPISGHRSVSWYQQTPGQGLQFLFEYFSETQRNKGNFPGRFSGRQFSNSRSEMNVSTLELGDSALYLCASSSAGRGANSPLHFGNGTRLTVT.

This clonotype was detected a few times. The chain combines TRBV20-1 with TRBJ1-5; D may be TRBD1 (5 bases). Germline V CDR1 and CDR2: DFQATT, SNEGSKA (reference sequence). CDR3 size: 15 residues. V was shortened by 0 bases and J by 3 bases, with 12 bases between the two germline ends. As DNA, the CDR3 is TGCAGTGCTAGAGATCAATGGGGGGACAATCAGCCCCAGCATTTT. Its protein product is CSARDQWGDNQPQHF.

The gene calls are TRBV6-2 or TRBV6-3 and TRBJ1-2, with D unresolved. This CDR3 region has 13 residues. Between the trimmed V and J ends, which lost 2 bases and 2 bases, there was a span of 6 bases. In germline, CDR1 is MNHEY, CDR2 SVGEGT. CDR3 DNA: TGTGCCAGCAGTTACGGGCGGAACTATGGCTACACCTTC. Translated: CASSYGRNYGYTF.

This clonotype appeared many times. The chain is built from TRBV29-1 and TRBJ1-2; 8 bases are a match to TRBD1. Germline V gives CDR1 SQVTM, CDR2 ANQGSEA. V lost 6 bases and J lost 0; bases outside the gene matches: 6. The CDR3 extends over 14 amino acids. The CDR3 loop is CSVETGQANYGYTF. In nucleotides, the CDR3 is TGCAGCGTAGAAACGGGACAGGCTAACTATGGCTACACCTTC.

The table lists this clonotype with many counts. This chain connects TRBV4-1 to TRBJ2-1, with no clear D. This CDR3 is 15 amino acids long. The germline CDR1 and CDR2 sequences are MGHRA and YSYEKL. The V and J ends lost 7 bases and 0 bases respectively, with 13 bases between them. DNA of the CDR3: TGCGCCAGCACTAGAGTCGCGGCCTCCTACAATGAGCAGTTCTTC. It codes for CASTRVAASYNEQFF.

J is TRBJ1-1 and V is TRBV14; D remains unclear. Trimming pared 0 bases from V and 0 bases from J, leaving 2 bases between. Germline V gives CDR1 SGHDN, CDR2 FVKESK. The CDR3 runs 13 residues. CDR3 DNA: TGTGCCAGCAGCCAAGATTTGAACACTGAAGCTTTCTTT. Amino acids: CASSQDLNTEAFF. The complete variable domain, with remaining parts taken from reference TRBV14 and TRBJ1-1, reads EAGVTQFPSHSVIEKGQTVTLRCDPISGHDNLYWYRRVMGKEIKFLLHFVKESKQDESGMPNNRFLAERTGGTYSTLKVQPAELEDSGVYFCASSQDLNTEAFFGQGTRLTVV.

The sample holds many counts of this clonotype. This chain joins TRBV7-2 and TRBJ1-5; the D gene is possibly TRBD1 (5 bases). The CDR3 length is 13 residues. V was shortened by 5 bases and J by 3 bases, with 8 bases between the two germline ends. In germline, CDR1 is SGHTA, CDR2 FQGNSA. The CDR3 DNA reads TGTGCCAGCAGCCAGGGACCCAATCAGCCCCAGCATTTT. Residues: CASSQGPNQPQHF.

With respect to this clonotype: This may come from a read error, since a much larger clone is one base off. The rearrangement links TRBV2 to TRBJ2-3; D call uncertain. V was shortened by 3 bases and J by 1 base, with 8 bases between the two germline ends. CDR3 length equals 14 residues. Germline loops: CDR1 SNHLY, CDR2 FYNNEI. The CDR3 here is CASSDLAGTDTQYF. DNA of the CDR3: TGTGCCAGCAGTGACCTGGCGGGCACAGATACGCAGTATTTT.

The rearrangement uses TRBV28 and TRBJ1-1; no firm D call. The V and J ends lost 7 bases and 1 base respectively, with 10 bases between them. The CDR3 extends over 13 amino acids. The germline CDR1 and CDR2 sequences are MDHEN and SYDVKM. The CDR3 loop reads CASIWEGNTEAFF. CDR3 DNA sequence: TGTGCCAGCATTTGGGAGGGGAACACTGAAGCTTTCTTT.

This clonotype was observed at least ten times. This chain joins TRBV7-2 and TRBJ2-3; TRBD2 might be the D (6 bases). The CDR3 has 17 residues. From germline, CDR1 is SGHTA and CDR2 FQGNSA. Trimming removed 2 bases at V and 4 bases at J, with 19 bases between. The CDR3 DNA reads as TGTGCCAGCAGCTTACAGCCGGCTAGCGCGGTGGCAGATACGCAGTATTTT. Translation gives CASSLQPASAVADTQYF.

This clonotype has at least ten counts. V is TRBV20-1 and J is TRBJ2-5; D may be TRBD2 (6 bases). Trimming took off 8 bases at V and 3 bases at J, with 13 bases between the two ends. There are 12 residues in the CDR3. Germline CDR1 and CDR2: DFQATT and SNEGSKA (reference sequence). The CDR3 region has the DNA TGCAGTCTCGGGGCTAGCGAAGAGACCCAGTACTTC. This sequence encodes CSLGASEETQYF.

This chain connects TRBV9 to TRBJ2-3; TRBD2 matches 9 bases. V gave up 5 bases and J gave up 2 bases; unmatched junction bases: 9. The CDR3 is 16 amino acids. Germline lookup yields CDR1 SGDLS and CDR2 YYNGEE. CDR3 DNA: TGTGCCAGCAGACCGATAGCGGGGGACCCCACAGATACGCAGTATTTT. It specifies CASRPIAGDPTDTQYF.

This clonotype was seen many times. The V call is TRBV7-9, the J call TRBJ1-2; no definite D call. There are 11 residues in the CDR3. The V gene's germline CDR1 is SEHNR and CDR2 FQNEAQ (reference sequence). The V end lost 4 bases, the J end lost 8 bases, and 8 bases lay between the germline ends. The CDR3 DNA sequence: TGTGCCAGCAGCTCAGGCGGCGGCTACACCTTC. Its translation: CASSSGGGYTF.

The chain is built from TRBV11-3 and TRBJ1-4, with TRBD1 as a possible D gene (5 bases). The CDR3 extends over 14 amino acids. Germline-derived CDR1 and CDR2 are SGHNT and YENEEA. The V gene lost 2 bases and the J gene lost 6 bases, with 10 bases spanning the gap. The DNA of the CDR3 is TGTGCCAGCAGCTTACCGGGGGGTTATGAAAAACTGTTTTTT. It translates to CASSLPGGYEKLFF.

The gene calls are TRBV10-3 and TRBJ2-3, with TRBD2 matching 7 bases. Germline-derived CDR1 and CDR2 are ENHRY and SYGVKD. The CDR3 covers 17 residues. Trimming took 0 bases from V and 0 from J; bases not matched to a gene: 6. This CDR3 is CAISESKVRGSTDTQYF. DNA for the CDR3: TGTGCCATCAGTGAGTCGAAGGTGCGGGGGAGCACAGATACGCAGTATTTT.

This clonotype was seen many times. V gene TRBV3-1 combines with J gene TRBJ2-3; 8 nucleotides match TRBD2. The V gene end was trimmed by 1 base and the J gene end by 4 bases; junction bases not matched to a gene: 7. Germline CDR1 LGHDT, CDR2 YNNKEL (reference sequence). The CDR3 consists of 16 residues. CDR3 in amino acids: CASSQAIAGPPDTQYF. CDR3 nucleotides: TGTGCCAGCAGCCAAGCAATAGCGGGGCCGCCAGATACGCAGTATTTT.

This clonotype was seen many times. The CDR3 is CSHRDNYGYTF. In DNA form, the CDR3 reads TGCAGCCACCGGGACAACTATGGCTACACCTTC. This rearrangement joins TRBV29-1 to TRBJ1-2; TRBD1 might be the D (5 bases). The germline V gene has CDR1 SQVTM and CDR2 ANQGSEA. This CDR3 region has 11 residues. Trimming cost V 8 bases and J 2 bases, with 9 bases left between them.

This clonotype was seen repeatedly, ten times or more. This sequence joins TRBV24-1 and TRBJ1-2; TRBD1 is a possible D gene (6 bases). This CDR3 comprises 14 residues. V was shortened by 6 bases and J by 4 bases, with 14 bases between the two germline ends. Per the germline V gene, CDR1 is KGHDR and CDR2 is SFDVKD. The CDR3 DNA is TGTGCCACCAGTTTCGGGGGGCCCGGCTATGGCTACACCTTC. Protein: CATSFGGPGYGYTF.

The chain recombines TRBV29-1 with TRBJ1-1; no clear D gene. CDR1 is SQVTM, CDR2 ANQGSEA, per germline. Trimming cost V 2 bases and J 0 bases, with 7 bases left between them. The CDR3 runs 13 residues. For the CDR3, the DNA is TGCAGCGTTGAAATCAGCATGAACACTGAAGCTTTCTTT. Its translation is CSVEISMNTEAFF.

This clonotype showed up many times. This sequence joins TRBV6-2 or TRBV6-3 and TRBJ2-2, with TRBD1 matching over 9 bases. The V and J ends lost 7 bases and 7 bases, in that order; junction bases with no gene match: 10. The length of the CDR3 is 15 residues. Germline CDR1 reads MNHEY; CDR2 reads SVGEGT. CDR3 loop: CASTEYRGRGGELFF. In DNA, the CDR3 is TGTGCCAGCACCGAATACAGGGGGCGCGGCGGGGAGCTGTTTTTT.